This paragraph reports one T cell receptor (beta chain). Its antigen is currently unknown. This entry is derived from a study of cytomegalovirus exposure and HLA in healthy donors. Assay used: immunoSEQ multiplex PCR; TCRdb lists only in-frame clones, some missing. The data show 110,000 or so clones, with approximately 88% seen just once and about 1.8% held by the top ten. V was cut by 4 bases and J by 3 bases, with 10 bases left in between. The V gene's germline CDR1 is MGHDK and CDR2 SYGVNS. The CDR3 consists of 15 residues. Findings and limits, study-wide: TCR beta chains numbering roughly 150 were designated cytomegalovirus-associated. Among the CMV-associated chains, three were confirmed in vitro as specific for CMV antigens.

V usage is TRBV25-1 and J usage is TRBJ1-6; D perhaps matches TRBD1 (6 bases). The specimen was PBMCs. This receptor was identified in a man aged 18 to 29 in good health and CMV-seronegative. This chain's CDR3 is CASSVQGLYNSPLHF. In nucleotides, the CDR3 is TGTGCCAGCAGTGTACAGGGTCTCTATAATTCACCCCTCCACTTT. Looking up the rest from reference TRBV25-1 and TRBJ1-6 gives the full variable domain: EADIYQTPRYLVIGTGKKITLECSQTMGHDKMYWYQQDPGMELHLIHYSYGVNSTEKGDLSSESTVSRIRTEHFPLTLESARPSHTSQYLCASSVQGLYNSPLHFGNGTRLTVT.